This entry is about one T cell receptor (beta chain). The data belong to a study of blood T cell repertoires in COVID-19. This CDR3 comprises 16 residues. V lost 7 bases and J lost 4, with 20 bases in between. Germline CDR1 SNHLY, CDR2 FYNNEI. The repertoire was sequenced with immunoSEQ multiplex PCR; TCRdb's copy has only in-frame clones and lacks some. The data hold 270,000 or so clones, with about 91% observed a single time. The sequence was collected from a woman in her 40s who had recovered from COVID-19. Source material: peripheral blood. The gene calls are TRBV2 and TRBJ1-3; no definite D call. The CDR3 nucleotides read TGTGCCAGCACCCCATCCGACCGGACTTGGGGAAACACCATATATTTT. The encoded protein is CASTPSDRTWGNTIYF.